A selection of T cell receptor beta chains follows, all from one sample in a study of identical twins. TCRdb processed the 5' RACE reads anew with MiXCR; each CDR3 protein has one entry. The sample records around 370,000 distinct CDR3 sequences, 7% to 9.5% being singletons. The specimen was naive T cells sorted from blood. These receptors were obtained from a woman in her forties or fifties in good health. Each CDR3 is given with its conserved first and last residue. Each record gives: CDR3 protein, clone size, J gene, V gene. Some rows mark clone size as missing; the rest say once, few, many or name a class of expanded clone.

cdr3_aa: CATSKGQGDRINEQFF
clone_size: few
j_call: TRBJ2-1
v_call: TRBV15

cdr3_aa: CASSYFLVSGTPYEQYF
clone_size: few
j_call: TRBJ2-7
v_call: TRBV6-2/TRBV6-3

cdr3_aa: CASSLVEGIQTQYF
clone_size: few
j_call: TRBJ2-5
v_call: TRBV11-3

cdr3_aa: CASSLAEGLYEQFF
clone_size: -
j_call: TRBJ2-1
v_call: TRBV7-8

cdr3_aa: CASSIDRLLALNTEAFF
clone_size: -
j_call: TRBJ1-1
v_call: TRBV5-6

cdr3_aa: CASSLDGRGHNEQFF
clone_size: many
j_call: TRBJ2-1
v_call: TRBV7-2

cdr3_aa: CSVEGRAPTGELFF
clone_size: -
j_call: TRBJ2-2
v_call: TRBV29-1

cdr3_aa: CSALTSGSETQYF
clone_size: few
j_call: TRBJ2-5
v_call: TRBV20-1

cdr3_aa: CASKDGNSVTEAFF
clone_size: few
j_call: TRBJ1-1
v_call: TRBV28

cdr3_aa: CSVDMGYTGELFF
clone_size: many
j_call: TRBJ2-2
v_call: TRBV29-1

cdr3_aa: CASSYSSREYF
clone_size: few
j_call: TRBJ2-4
v_call: TRBV6-2/TRBV6-3

cdr3_aa: CASSLYEQYF
clone_size: many
j_call: TRBJ2-7
v_call: TRBV12-3/TRBV12-4

cdr3_aa: CASSFYVGGYTF
clone_size: few
j_call: TRBJ1-2
v_call: TRBV13

cdr3_aa: CASRRSGTGAYEQYF
clone_size: -
j_call: TRBJ2-7
v_call: TRBV28

cdr3_aa: CASSGVSGRTNEQFF
clone_size: few
j_call: TRBJ2-1
v_call: TRBV12-3/TRBV12-4

cdr3_aa: CASRPKGAGTGELFF
clone_size: many
j_call: TRBJ2-2
v_call: TRBV27

cdr3_aa: CASSGTSGTYNEQFF
clone_size: many
j_call: TRBJ2-1
v_call: TRBV2

cdr3_aa: CASSLGALGESTDTQYF
clone_size: -
j_call: TRBJ2-3
v_call: TRBV13

cdr3_aa: CASSVGGLAGEQFF
clone_size: few
j_call: TRBJ2-1
v_call: TRBV9

cdr3_aa: CSALTSGRRSYEQFF
clone_size: -
j_call: TRBJ2-1
v_call: TRBV20-1

cdr3_aa: CASSYSPGVGEQFF
clone_size: many
j_call: TRBJ2-1
v_call: TRBV6-5

cdr3_aa: CASSEAFWQGRTDTQYF
clone_size: -
j_call: TRBJ2-3
v_call: TRBV6-1